This TCR beta chain is from a study of tumor-infiltrating lymphocytes in primary liver carcinoma. The overall study: By surgical resection, the patients were treated for their primary liver carcinoma. Patients were men and women aged 30 to 69 years.

TCR beta cDNA came from about 500 ng total RNA, primed with a constant-region primer. Three nested multiplex PCR rounds of slightly modified ARM-PCR generated TCR beta libraries. TCRdb redid the calling of the multiplex PCR reads with MiXCR, one entry per CDR3 protein. The sample includes 320,000 or so distinct CDR3 sequences, 65% of them seen just once. Study-wide results and caveats: Tumor region pairs overlapped more than did tumor-adjacent and tumor-blood pairs. Blood had a significantly lower top-250-clone fraction than tumors did (p = 0.039).

Unsorted whole blood yielded the blood RNA, and germline DNA was also extracted. With regard to this clonotype: Its antigen is undetermined.

This clonotype was obtained from a man aged 35-49 years with primary liver carcinoma and hepatitis B virus infection. Input material: peripheral blood.

This chain's CDR3 is CASSDPGLTYEQYF. For the CDR3, the DNA is TGTGCCAGCAGTGACCCGGGCTTAACCTACGAGCAGTACTTC. This chain links TRBV2 with TRBJ2-7; D ambiguous. Germline values: CDR1 SNHLY, CDR2 FYNNEI. CDR3 length equals 14 residues. V was shortened by 3 bases and J by 2 bases, with 11 bases between the two germline ends.